This T cell receptor beta chain is drawn from a study of cytomegalovirus exposure and HLA in healthy donors. Study summary: An earlier analysis identified 120 million or so unique TCR beta sequences in about 190 million T cells.

Germline CDR1 is LGHNA and CDR2 is YNFKEQ. The CDR3 is 16 residues long. V was cut by 2 bases and J by 8 bases, with 16 bases left in between. The study sampled nominally healthy donors, though unrecorded immune exposures were likely. Findings and caveats of the study: A list of 150 or so TCR beta chains associated with cytomegalovirus was given. A further, later analysis showed that HLA-associated TCR beta chains (compared with equally common others) were more clonally expanded.

Primers: 60 Vbeta forward and 13 Jbeta reverse. Assay used: immunoSEQ multiplex PCR; TCRdb lists only in-frame clones, some missing. This table has approximately 140,000 clones, over 70% appearing once. For this clone: Antigen unknown.

The chain carries TRBV4-2 and TRBJ1-6; weak D call: TRBD1 (6 bases). Sequences were obtained from PBMCs. This clonotype was sampled from a woman aged 40 to 50 in good health and CMV-seronegative. For the CDR3, the DNA is TGTGCCAGCAGCCAACCCAACAGGGCGAGCGATTCACCCCTCCACTTT. Encoded protein: CASSQPNRASDSPLHF.